The T cell receptor (beta chain) under discussion was sequenced for a study of post-analysis software for immune sequencing data. Study results and caveats: Among multiple sclerosis patients, normalized Chao1 diversity was significantly below that of controls.

In the case of this clonotype: No antigen is known for it.

Tagging with unique molecular identifiers was a feature of the TCR beta cDNA libraries. One entry per CDR3 protein, called by TCRdb with MiXCR from the PCR reads. Found here are hundreds of thousands of distinct CDR3 sequences, roughly 30% of them singletons; the top ten hold 0.55% to 0.65%. This clonotype was obtained from a girl aged 5-17 years with multiple sclerosis. Source material: blood.

The CDR3 reads CASSLSGHFTDTQYF. In DNA form, the CDR3 reads TGTGCCAGCAGCCTGAGTGGCCACTTCACAGATACGCAGTATTTT. This chain links TRBV7-6 with TRBJ2-3, with unresolved D. CDR1 SGHVS and CDR2 FNYEAQ come from the germline V gene. The CDR3 sequence is 15 residues long. V was trimmed by 5 bases and J by 2 bases, leaving 14 bases between them.